This T cell receptor beta chain was identified in a study of blood T cell repertoires in COVID-19. Study-level background: T cells, B-cell-depleted T cells, or PBMCs supplied cDNA or gDNA.

Authors' processing steps: Nucleated cell counts were estimated from reference gene primer amplification. The data were produced by immunoSEQ multiplex PCR, yet TCRdb's version contains in-frame clones alone and is incomplete. For V, J and clone size, that table is used; D and trimming come from the DNA. Of under 80,000 clones listed, approximately 83% are singletons. The V end was cut by 0 bases, the J end by 2 bases, with 14 bases between. There are 16 residues in the CDR3. Germline V gene lookup returns CDR1 SGHTA and CDR2 FQGNSA. The TCR was taken from a human donor in a cohort sampled during active COVID-19. The sample taken for sequencing was peripheral blood. The chain employs TRBV7-2 and TRBJ2-7; possible D gene TRBD2, 5 bases. CDR3 nucleotide sequence: TGTGCCAGCAGCTTAGCTCCGGGGATTTCTACCTACGAGCAGTACTTC. Translating it yields CASSLAPGISTYEQYF.